This TCR beta chain was sequenced for a study of memory CD4+ T cells and cytomegalovirus serostatus. About the study: Donors were healthy Belgian adults, about ten CMV seropositive and about two dozen seronegative. Findings and limits, study-wide: Repertoires predicted CMV serostatus with median bootstrapped AUC of approximately 0.94.

The sort gate was single viable CD3+CD4+CD8-CD45RO+ cells for memory CD4+ T cells. Original data processing: Out-of-frame sequences were removed, leaving 2,204,828 distinct TCRbeta sequences. Using immunoSEQ multiplex PCR, the repertoire was profiled, and TCRdb retains in-frame clones only, with some absent. The V and J calls and clone size come from that table; D and trimming were worked out from the DNA. Here the sample spans about 62,000 clones, about three quarters being singletons. Germline-derived CDR1 and CDR2 are SNHLY and FYNNEI. The CDR3 has 14 amino acids. The V end was cut by 4 bases, the J end by 2 bases, with 11 bases between. Regarding this clone: The antigen remains undetermined.

The TCR comes from an adult in good health and CMV-seropositive. This chain uses TRBV2 with TRBJ1-2; tentative D call: TRBD1 (6 bases). Sequencing was carried out using memory CD4+ T cells from blood. The CDR3 protein is CASSAYRDNYGYTF. The CDR3 DNA is TGTGCCAGCAGTGCATACAGGGACAACTATGGCTACACCTTC. Based on the CDR3 plus reference TRBV2 and TRBJ1-2, the full variable domain is EPEVTQTPSHQVTQMGQEVILRCVPISNHLYFYWYRQILGQKVEFLVSFYNNEISEKSEIFDDQFSVERPDGSNFTLKIRSTKLEDSAMYFCASSAYRDNYGYTFGSGTRLTVV.